The 27 T cell receptor beta chains below were found in one sample sequenced in a study of shared clonotypes between healthy human individuals. Produced via immunoSEQ multiplex PCR; TCRdb's table is partial and in-frame only. The sample has fewer than 600,000 clones, around 78% seen once; the top ten hold 12%. Sequencing used PBMCs. The receptors here all came from a woman aged 40 to 50 in good health. Some clones in this sample may be carry-over from other donors' samples.

In its sample, this clone was seen a few times. The rearrangement joins TRBV2 to TRBJ2-3; TRBD2 aligns across 8 bases. Trimming took 3 bases from V and 0 from J; bases not matched to a gene: 2. Germline CDR1 reads SNHLY; CDR2 reads FYNNEI. The CDR3 contains 15 residues. This chain's CDR3 is CASSDGGGSTDTQYF. CDR3 DNA: TGTGCCAGCAGTGACGGGGGGGGAAGCACAGATACGCAGTATTTT.

This clone has ten or more counts. This sequence joins TRBV28 and TRBJ1-2; maybe TRBD1 (6 bases). From germline, CDR1 is MDHEN and CDR2 SYDVKM. V dropped 2 bases and J dropped 4 bases, with 11 bases sitting between them. The CDR3 runs 14 residues. The CDR3 coding sequence is TGTGCCAGCAGTTTAACTGGGGGCTTCTATGGCTACACCTTC. Protein: CASSLTGGFYGYTF.

The chain is built from TRBV7-8 and TRBJ1-1; D uncertain. The germline V and J ends were trimmed by 2 bases and 4 bases, with 11 bases remaining between them. The CDR3 totals 14 residues. Per germline, CDR1 SGHVS and CDR2 FQNEAQ. CDR3 DNA: TGTGCCAGCAGCTTACGGGGTAGGGTCACTGAAGCTTTCTTT. This translates into CASSLRGRVTEAFF. The entire variable domain, with the rest obtained from reference TRBV7-8 and TRBJ1-1, is as follows: GAGVSQSPRYKVAKRGQDVALRCDPISGHVSLFWYQQALGQGPEFLTYFQNEAQLDKSGLPSDRFFAERPEGSVSTLKIQRTQQEDSAVYLCASSLRGRVTEAFFGQGTRLTVV.

The chain carries TRBV7-8 and TRBJ2-1, with 16 bases identical to TRBD2. The CDR3 extends over 17 amino acids. Germline lookup yields CDR1 SGHVS and CDR2 FQNEAQ. V was pared by 1 base and J by 7 bases, with 4 bases of the junction left unmatched. The CDR3 coding sequence is TGTGCCAGCAGCTTAGTACCGGGACTAGCGGGAGGGAATGAGCAGTTCTTC. Its translation: CASSLVPGLAGGNEQFF.

The chain recombines TRBV5-4 with TRBJ1-5, with D perhaps TRBD1 (6 bases). This CDR3 region has 12 residues. Trimming stripped 3 bases from V and 6 bases from J, with 7 bases between. Germline V CDR1 and CDR2: SGHNT, YYREEE (reference sequence). The CDR3 sequence: CASSSRGQPQHF. The CDR3 bases are TGTGCCAGCAGCTCCAGGGGTCAGCCCCAGCATTTT.

This chain joins TRBV30 and TRBJ1-2, with D uncertain. Trimming cost V 0 bases and J 4 bases, with 9 bases left between them. Germline V CDR1 and CDR2: GTSNPN, SVGIG (reference sequence). This CDR3 comprises 13 residues. The CDR3: CAWSVSRLYGYTF. CDR3 nucleotide sequence: TGTGCCTGGAGTGTTAGCAGGCTCTATGGCTACACCTTC.

There are many counts of this clone. Other DNA sequences within the sample encode an identical CDR3. The V and J genes are TRBV12-5 and TRBJ2-5; D is perhaps TRBD1 (6 bases). The CDR3 totals 14 residues. The germline V gene has CDR1 LGHNT and CDR2 FRNRAP. V lost 5 bases and J 2 bases, leaving 12 bases between the germline ends. The CDR3 region is CASGTGTEQETQYF. CDR3 coding DNA: TGTGCTAGTGGTACAGGGACCGAACAAGAGACCCAGTACTTC. Supplemented by reference TRBV12-5 and TRBJ2-5, the full variable domain reads DARVTQTPRHKVTEMGQEVTMRCQPILGHNTVFWYRQTMMQGLELLAYFRNRAPLDDSGMPKDRFSAEMPDATLATLKIQPSEPRDSAVYFCASGTGTEQETQYFGPGTRLLVL.

The chain employs TRBV9 and TRBJ1-5; a weak D match, TRBD1 (6 bases). V lost 5 bases to trimming and J lost 0 bases, with 9 bases between them. Germline values: CDR1 SGDLS, CDR2 YYNGEE. This CDR3 comprises 14 residues. CDR3 loop: CASSTGNSNQPQHF. The CDR3 DNA is TGTGCCAGCAGTACAGGGAATAGCAATCAGCCCCAGCATTTT.

The chain links TRBV19 to TRBJ2-1; 11 bases align to TRBD2. V gave up 5 bases and J gave up 6 bases; unmatched junction bases: 9. CDR3 length: 16 residues. Germline CDR1 is LNHDA and CDR2 is SQIVND (reference sequence). The CDR3 DNA is TGTGCCAGTAGTGGCCGACTAGCGGGAATAGGCAATGAGCAGTTCTTC. Translated, it gives CASSGRLAGIGNEQFF.

The J gene is TRBJ2-2, the V gene TRBV5-1; D unclear. This CDR3 comprises 16 residues. Trimming took 4 bases from V and 6 from J, leaving 19 bases between them. Germline V gives CDR1 SGHRS, CDR2 YFSETQ. CDR3 in DNA: TGCGCCAGCAGCCCCGGTAGGCTATTAGGCGCCGGGGAGCTGTTTTTT. Its translation: CASSPGRLLGAGELFF.

As to this clone: The CDR3 end shows no conserved phenylalanine or tryptophan, and so a read error is likely. The chain joins TRBV4-1 to TRBJ1-2; D unclear. V lost 1 base and J 5 bases, leaving 14 bases between the germline ends. This CDR3 spans 15 amino acids. The germline V gene encodes CDR1 MGHRA and CDR2 YSYEKL. CDR3 DNA sequence: TGCGCCAGCAGCCAAGGGTCTGGGATTGGGTATGGCTACACCCTC. Protein product: CASSQGSGIGYGYTL.

Notes on this clone: Other DNA sequences in this sample translate to the same CDR3. The V and J genes are TRBV7-6 and TRBJ2-5; no clear D. Germline V CDR1 and CDR2: SGHVS, FNYEAQ. V was clipped by 1 base and J by 5 bases, with 5 bases between them. This CDR3 is 12 amino acids long. The CDR3 protein is CASSLGLETQYF. CDR3 nucleotide sequence: TGTGCCAGCAGCTTAGGTTTGGAGACCCAGTACTTC.

The chain has TRBV5-6 and TRBJ2-7; 8 nucleotides line up with TRBD2. This CDR3 contains 14 residues. Germline CDR1 SGHDT, CDR2 YYEEEE. J was trimmed by 5 bases and V by 3 bases; bases with no gene match: 7. The chain's CDR3 is CASSWGLGDHEQYF. CDR3 nucleotide sequence: TGTGCCAGCAGCTGGGGACTAGGGGACCACGAGCAGTACTTC.

This chain connects TRBV6-6 to TRBJ1-1; 7 bases line up with TRBD1. V trimming: 7 bases; J trimming: 4 bases; junction bases outside the gene matches: 9. The germline gives CDR1 MNHNY, CDR2 SVGAGI (reference sequence). The CDR3 covers 14 residues. As DNA, the CDR3 is TGTGCCAGCACCTCCCGGGCAGGGGGCACTGAAGCTTTCTTT. Protein: CASTSRAGGTEAFF.

CDR3 sequence (DNA): TGTGCCAGCAGCGTAGGCCATCTAGGTACAGATACGCAGTATTTT. Residues: CASSVGHLGTDTQYF. This sequence joins TRBV9 and TRBJ2-3; D is unclear. The CDR3 is made up of 15 amino acids. Germline V gene sequence: CDR1 SGDLS, CDR2 YYNGEE. Trimming cost V 0 bases and J 3 bases, with 11 bases left between them.

This clone was seen just once. CDR3 bases: TGTGCCAGCAGCCCCGGGGAGGGTGGAGAGCAGTTCTTC. Translated, it gives CASSPGEGGEQFF. The J gene is TRBJ2-1, the V gene TRBV6-6; 7 nucleotides match TRBD2. Germline V gene data show CDR1 as MNHNY and CDR2 as SVGAGI (reference sequence). This CDR3 is built from 13 residues. Germline trimming cut 6 bases from V and 10 bases from J; bases unmatched to any gene: 9.

V and J are TRBV4-2 and TRBJ2-3; 11 bases are shared with TRBD2. The CDR3 has 15 residues. V lost 0 bases, J lost 4 bases, and 0 bases stayed unmatched. Germline lookup yields CDR1 LGHNA and CDR2 YNFKEQ. This CDR3 reads CASSQELAGADTQYF. Written as DNA, the CDR3 is TGTGCCAGCAGCCAAGAACTAGCGGGAGCAGATACGCAGTATTTT.

The chain couples TRBV11-3 to TRBJ2-3; D not resolved. V was pared by 4 bases and J by 0 bases, with 5 bases between. Germline V gene lookup returns CDR1 SGHNT and CDR2 YENEEA. The CDR3 is 13 residues long. For the CDR3, the DNA is TGTGCCAGCAGCTCACCTAGCACAGATACGCAGTATTTT. It translates to CASSSPSTDTQYF.

Notes on this clone: Possible read error: a much larger clone is one base away. The DNA for the CDR3 is TGTGCCAGCAGGGCGGCCGACAGTAACCATGGCTACACCTTC. It codes for CASRAADSNHGYTF. The V and J genes are TRBV28 and TRBJ1-2, with D tentatively TRBD1 (5 bases). The CDR3 is 14 residues long. CDR1 is MDHEN, CDR2 SYDVKM, per germline.

The chain has TRBV29-1 and TRBJ1-1; D unclear. V was cut by 4 bases and J by 0 bases, with 9 bases left in between. The CDR3 is 13 amino acids. Germline assignment: CDR1 SQVTM and CDR2 ANQGSEA. CDR3: CSVVLPMNTEAFF. CDR3 DNA sequence: TGCAGCGTTGTCCTCCCCATGAACACTGAAGCTTTCTTT.

The chain joins TRBV30 to TRBJ2-1; D gene unclear. The V and J ends lost 3 bases and 5 bases respectively, with 14 bases between them. The germline V gene encodes CDR1 GTSNPN and CDR2 SVGIG (reference sequence). This CDR3 comprises 14 residues. CDR3 coding DNA: TGTGCCTGGAGGCCCTGGGCTCAGAACAATGAGCAGTTCTTC. Protein: CAWRPWAQNNEQFF.

The chain combines TRBV6-6 with TRBJ2-7, with 13 bases aligning to TRBD2. V lost 5 bases, J lost 6 bases, and 7 bases stayed unmatched. CDR1 and CDR2 (germline): MNHNY, SVGAGI (reference sequence). CDR3 size: 15 residues. The CDR3 loop reads CASSTGLAGVAEQYF. DNA of the CDR3: TGTGCCAGCAGTACTGGACTAGCGGGAGTCGCCGAGCAGTACTTC.

The chain has TRBV28 and TRBJ2-2, with D possibly being TRBD1 (6 bases). V was shortened by 6 bases and J by 2 bases, with 10 bases between the two germline ends. CDR3 length: 14 amino acids. Germline V gives CDR1 MDHEN, CDR2 SYDVKM. This CDR3 reads CASRPGHNTGELFF. The CDR3 nucleotides are TGTGCCAGCAGACCGGGACACAACACCGGGGAGCTGTTTTTT.

V and J are TRBV5-1 and TRBJ2-7; 7 bases are shared with TRBD2. V lost 0 bases to trimming and J lost 11 bases; unmatched junction nucleotides: 11. Germline V gene lookup returns CDR1 SGHRS and CDR2 YFSETQ. The CDR3 is made up of 14 amino acids. The CDR3 bases are TGCGCCAGCAGCTTGGCTCGGACTAGAGAACAGGAGTACTTC. It encodes CASSLARTREQEYF.

This clone occurred once. The genes are TRBV7-3 and TRBJ2-3; a weak D match, TRBD2 (6 bases). This CDR3 spans 13 amino acids. Trimming left V 4 bases short and J 4 bases short, with 9 bases between. Looked up from germline, CDR1 is SGHTA and CDR2 is FQGTGA. CDR3 amino acids: CASSSSGSDTQYF. For the CDR3, the DNA is TGTGCCAGCAGCTCCAGCGGGTCAGATACGCAGTATTTT. The full variable domain, in which reference TRBV7-3 and TRBJ2-3 provide the parts outside the CDR3, is GAGVSQTPSNKVTEKGKYVELRCDPISGHTALYWYRQSLGQGPEFLIYFQGTGAADDSGLPNDRFFAVRPEGSVSTLKIQRTERGDSAVYLCASSSSGSDTQYFGPGTRLTVL.

The table lists this clone with many counts. The chain is built from TRBV2 and TRBJ1-2, with a tentative D call TRBD1 (5 bases). The germline V gene has CDR1 SNHLY and CDR2 FYNNEI. Trimming removed 7 bases at V and 6 bases at J, with 18 bases between. The CDR3 is 14 amino acids. DNA for the CDR3: TGTGCCAGCAAGCGCCGGGGACGGGGGGATGGCTACACCTTC. Translated, it gives CASKRRGRGDGYTF. Full variable domain (outside the CDR3, taken from reference TRBV2 and TRBJ1-2): EPEVTQTPSHQVTQMGQEVILRCVPISNHLYFYWYRQILGQKVEFLVSFYNNEISEKSEIFDDQFSVERPDGSNFTLKIRSTKLEDSAMYFCASKRRGRGDGYTFGSGTRLTVV.

The rearrangement links TRBV28 to TRBJ2-7; D is perhaps TRBD2 (6 bases). The CDR3 is 18 residues long. Germline CDR1 and CDR2: MDHEN and SYDVKM. Between the trimmed V and J ends, which lost 7 bases and 2 bases, there was a span of 27 bases. The CDR3 here is CASTPRRRAFDPTYEQYF. The CDR3 DNA is TGTGCCAGCACTCCCCGTAGGAGGGCTTTCGACCCTACCTACGAGCAGTACTTC.